These T cell receptor beta chains were read from a single sample in a study of blood T cell repertoires in COVID-19. This table comes from immunoSEQ multiplex PCR, and its TCRdb copy is limited to in-frame clones, with some not included. The data hold some 130,000 clones, with approximately 70% observed a single time. The specimen sequenced was peripheral blood. Receptors were obtained from a woman in her seventies with acute or convalescent COVID-19. Each CDR3 is given with its conserved first and last residue. Each record gives: D gene, J gene, V gene, clone size, CDR3 DNA, CDR3 protein. The D gene is left open where the match is weak. The size of a clone is reported for some rows only, either as once, few or many, or as a class for expanded clones.

-,TRBJ2-1,TRBV7-3,-,TGTGCCAGCAGCCATCCGGGACTTAACAATGAGCAGTTCTTC,CASSHPGLNNEQFF
-,TRBJ1-5,TRBV2,-,TGTGCCAGCAGTGAAGGTCGAGAGCCCCAGCATTTT,CASSEGREPQHF
TRBD1,TRBJ1-5,TRBV2,few,TGTGCCAGCAGTGAAGCAGCAGGGGGTAGTGGTCAGCCCCAGCATTTT,CASSEAAGGSGQPQHF
TRBD2,TRBJ2-1,TRBV7-6,few,TGTGCCAGCAGCTTATTTGCGGGACTAGCGGGAGTTGATGAGCAGTTCTTC,CASSLFAGLAGVDEQFF
-,TRBJ1-2,TRBV2,few,TGTGCCAGCGGGAGGGGATCACATGGCTACACCTTC,CASGRGSHGYTF
TRBD1,TRBJ2-3,TRBV6-4,-,TGTGCCAGCAGACCGACAGGGACCCCCACAGATACGCAGTATTTT,CASRPTGTPTDTQYF
TRBD2,TRBJ2-3,TRBV9,-,TGTGCCAGCGGGACCGCGGGGGGGCCCCCAGATACGCAGTATTTT,CASGTAGGPPDTQYF
TRBD1,TRBJ2-2,TRBV5-8,few,TGTGCCAGCACCCCGGGACAGGGGGCCCTCACCGGGGAGCTGTTTTTT,CASTPGQGALTGELFF
TRBD2,TRBJ2-7,TRBV2,few,TGTGCCAGCAGCACCGGGACTAGCGGCTCCTACGAGCAGTACTTC,CASSTGTSGSYEQYF
-,TRBJ1-3,TRBV21-1,-,TGTGCCAGCAGCAAAGAGGAAGGGGGTGGAAACACCATATATTTT,CASSKEEGGGNTIYF
TRBD2,TRBJ2-1,TRBV9,-,TGTGCCAGCAGCGCTGGACTAGCGGGAGACAATGAGCAGTTCTTC,CASSAGLAGDNEQFF
TRBD2,TRBJ2-7,TRBV2,-,TGTGCCACCGCCCCCGGGACTAGCAATCCTCGCGAGCAGTACTTC,CATAPGTSNPREQYF
TRBD2,TRBJ2-3,TRBV10-3,few,TGTGCCATCAGTTCGACCAAACTAGCGGGGAACACAGATACGCAGTATTTT,CAISSTKLAGNTDTQYF